This T cell receptor beta chain was sequenced for a study of T cells after yellow fever vaccination. General observations from the study: Boosting was followed by the reappearance of most primary-vaccination clones (less than 98% CD4, about 90% CD8). The bulk population could contribute abundant contaminating clonotypes to FACS-sorted repertoires.

Trimming removed 5 bases from V and 1 base from J; junction bases left unmatched: 6. The length of the CDR3 is 16 residues. 5'RACE template switching produced TCR cDNA carrying a universal primer site and UMIs. One entry per CDR3 protein, called by TCRdb with MiXCR from the 5' RACE reads. The sample includes about 58,000 distinct CDR3 sequences, around 6.9% seen only once; the top ten take less than 45%. There are many counts of this clonotype. Its target is not known. The rearrangement links TRBV12-3 or TRBV12-4 to TRBJ2-2, with 8 positions matching TRBD1. Source: CD8+ T cells sorted from PBMCs, taken on the day of the first yellow fever vaccination. This receptor was obtained from a man aged 18 to 35 who received the YFV17D yellow fever vaccine. CDR3: CASSTPGTGNTGELFF. The DNA for the CDR3 is TGTGCCAGCAGTACTCCCGGGACAGGGAACACCGGGGAGCTGTTTTTT.